One and the same sample provided the 5 T cell receptor beta chains below, sequenced in a study of T-cell reconstitution after alpha-beta-depleted transplantation in children. The TCRbeta library incorporated unique molecular identifiers. TCRdb used MiXCR to reprocess the PCR reads, holding one entry per CDR3 protein. The table shows fewer than 200,000 distinct CDR3 sequences, with about 6.4% occurring only once. Sequenced here: PBMCs from the stem cell graft donor, sampled from the stem cell graft. The receptors come from a human donor who donated a stem cell graft to a child with Wiskott-Aldrich syndrome.

The chain uses TRBV25-1 and TRBJ2-3, with 10 bases identical to TRBD1. Germline CDR1 reads MGHDK; CDR2 reads SYGVNS. The CDR3 extends over 14 amino acids. With 8 bases clipped from V and 5 bases from J, the junction kept 7 bases outside the gene matches. This chain's CDR3 is CASGDRGRGDTQYF. CDR3 DNA sequence: TGTGCCAGCGGGGACAGGGGTCGGGGAGATACGCAGTATTTT.

The genes are TRBV11-2 and TRBJ2-5; either TRBD1 or TRBD2 may supply D (5 bases each). The V end lost 4 bases, the J end lost 4 bases, and 16 bases lay between the germline ends. Germline V CDR1 and CDR2: SGHAT, FQNNGV. The CDR3 extends over 15 amino acids. CDR3 sequence: CASSSGTARRETQYF. As DNA, the CDR3 is TGTGCCAGCAGCTCCGGGACCGCGAGGCGAGAGACCCAGTACTTC.

In this sample, this clonotype turned up many times. This rearrangement joins TRBV29-1 to TRBJ2-7, with 12 positions matching TRBD1. CDR1 is SQVTM and CDR2 is ANQGSEA in the germline V gene. This CDR3 spans 14 amino acids. V was clipped by 4 bases and J by 4 bases; unmatched bases: 5. The CDR3: CSVAKGQGAYEQYF. The CDR3 region has the DNA TGCAGCGTTGCCAAGGGACAGGGGGCTTACGAGCAGTACTTC.

This clonotype was seen ten or more times. Here the CDR3 reads CASRMVVTTNTGELFF. The CDR3 DNA follows: TGTGCCAGCAGGATGGTGGTGACTACGAACACCGGGGAGCTGTTTTTT. The chain links TRBV12-3 or TRBV12-4 to TRBJ2-2, with D possibly matching TRBD2 (5 bases). This CDR3 region has 16 residues. V lost 6 bases to trimming and J lost 0 bases, with 14 bases between them.

In the case of this clonotype: The germline gene is not matched at one end of the junction; a read error may be the cause. The chain has TRBV5-1 and TRBJ2-1; 7 positions match TRBD1. CDR3 length: 15 residues. Germline V gene lookup returns CDR1 SGHRS and CDR2 YFSETQ. The CDR3 sequence: CVSSLDSTGRGEQFF. CDR3 sequence (DNA): TGCGTCAGCAGCTTGGATTCGACAGGGCGCGGTGAGCAGTTCTTC.